The 16 T cell receptor beta chains below all came from one sample that was sequenced in a study of blood T cell repertoires in COVID-19. TCRdb's table, derived via immunoSEQ multiplex PCR, lists solely in-frame clones and lacks some. The repertoire holds some 19,000 clones, with 80% as singletons. The specimen sequenced was peripheral blood. Receptor source: a man older than 75 with acute or convalescent COVID-19.

J is TRBJ1-1 and V is TRBV7-2, with TRBD1 as a possible D gene (5 bases). Germline V gene lookup returns CDR1 SGHTA and CDR2 FQGNSA. V lost 5 bases, J lost 1 base, and 8 bases lay in between. The CDR3 consists of 13 residues. Here the CDR3 reads CASSPTANTEAFF. As DNA, the CDR3 is TGTGCCAGCAGCCCGACAGCGAACACTGAAGCTTTCTTT.

The chain recombines TRBV7-2 with TRBJ1-5, with 8 positions matching TRBD1. CDR1 is SGHTA and CDR2 is FQGNSA in the germline V gene. The CDR3 sequence is 14 residues long. V shed 5 bases and J 4 bases; nucleotides not matched to a gene: 4. CDR3: CASSPWDRNQPQHF. CDR3 sequence (DNA): TGTGCCAGCAGCCCATGGGACAGGAATCAGCCCCAGCATTTT.

The chain recombines TRBV29-1 with TRBJ2-1; D perhaps matches TRBD1 (7 bases). Between the trimmed V and J ends, which lost 3 bases and 5 bases, there was a span of 14 bases. The germline CDR1 and CDR2 sequences are SQVTM and ANQGSEA. This CDR3 has 14 amino acids. CDR3 nucleotide sequence: TGCAGCGTTGATTTGGCAGGGGGGAACAATGAGCAGTTCTTC. Protein product: CSVDLAGGNNEQFF.

V gene TRBV5-1 combines with J gene TRBJ2-7, with D possibly being TRBD1 (6 bases). The CDR3 totals 14 residues. Trimming left V 1 base short and J 6 bases short, with 14 bases between. CDR1 is SGHRS and CDR2 is YFSETQ in the germline V gene. Written as DNA, the CDR3 is TGCGCCAGCAGCTTGTCGGTGGGGGCAGGCGAGCAGTACTTC. As protein: CASSLSVGAGEQYF.

The chain combines TRBV7-2 with TRBJ2-3; 7 bases are a match to TRBD2. The CDR3 loop spans 15 amino acids. V lost 8 bases, J lost 2 bases, and 10 bases stayed unmatched. Germline CDR1 is SGHTA and CDR2 is FQGNSA. The CDR3 nucleotides are TGTGCCAGCGCGGGGGAGCGTGTAATCACAGATACGCAGTATTTT. This codes for CASAGERVITDTQYF.

The gene calls are TRBV4-3 and TRBJ1-5, with 11 nucleotides matching TRBD1. This CDR3 spans 15 amino acids. Germline values: CDR1 LGHNA, CDR2 YSLEER. The trim removed 3 bases at V and 5 bases at J, leaving 3 bases unmatched. This CDR3 is CASSHRTGGDQPQHF. In DNA form, the CDR3 reads TGCGCCAGCAGCCACCGGACAGGGGGCGATCAGCCCCAGCATTTT.

The chain joins TRBV18 to TRBJ1-5, with a weak D call TRBD1 (6 bases). The V gene's germline CDR1 is KGHSH and CDR2 LQKENI. Trimming cost V 4 bases and J 8 bases, with 12 bases left between them. The CDR3 sequence is 13 residues long. CDR3 sequence: CASSRGGREPQHF. The CDR3 DNA is TGTGCCAGCTCACGGGGGGGCCGGGAGCCCCAGCATTTT.

The rearrangement links TRBV4-2 to TRBJ2-7; 10 bases are a match to TRBD1. The CDR3 is 15 amino acids. After removal of 8 bases from V and 4 bases from J, the junction contained 11 bases not matched to a gene. Germline CDR1 and CDR2: LGHNA and YNFKEQ. The CDR3 coding sequence is TGTGCCAGCGGTCCCGGGACAGGGGATAGGTACGAGCAGTACTTC. Translation gives CASGPGTGDRYEQYF.

The rearrangement joins TRBV11-2 to TRBJ2-1, with 9 bases identical to TRBD2. Losses at the gene ends were 1 base for V and 5 bases for J; bases not matched to a gene: 9. The CDR3 covers 17 residues. Looked up from germline, CDR1 is SGHAT and CDR2 is FQNNGV. CDR3 DNA: TGTGCCAGCAGCTTAGCCCTAGGTAGCGGGGGCCACAATGAGCAGTTCTTC. Amino acid sequence: CASSLALGSGGHNEQFF. Filled out from reference TRBV11-2 and TRBJ2-1, the complete variable domain reads EAGVAQSPRYKIIEKRQSVAFWCNPISGHATLYWYQQILGQGPKLLIQFQNNGVVDDSQLPKDRFSAERLKGVDSTLKIQPAKLEDSAVYLCASSLALGSGGHNEQFFGPGTRLTVL.

This sequence joins TRBV11-2 and TRBJ2-7; 8 bases fit TRBD1. Germline V lookup: CDR1 SGHAT, CDR2 FQNNGV. This CDR3 is 14 amino acids long. Losses at the gene ends were 5 bases for V and 7 bases for J; bases not matched to a gene: 10. The chain's CDR3 is CASSPRQGAYEQYF. The CDR3 bases are TGTGCCAGCAGCCCCCGCCAGGGGGCGTATGAGCAGTACTTC. Looking up the rest from reference TRBV11-2 and TRBJ2-7 gives the full variable domain: EAGVAQSPRYKIIEKRQSVAFWCNPISGHATLYWYQQILGQGPKLLIQFQNNGVVDDSQLPKDRFSAERLKGVDSTLKIQPAKLEDSAVYLCASSPRQGAYEQYFGPGTRLTVT.

This rearrangement joins TRBV24-1 to TRBJ1-5; 7 bases are a match to TRBD1. The CDR3 spans 13 residues. Trimming cost V 11 bases and J 4 bases; bases outside gene matches: 7. The germline V gene has CDR1 KGHDR and CDR2 SFDVKD. The CDR3: CAIGDSSNQPQHF. DNA for the CDR3: TGTGCCATCGGGGACAGCTCTAATCAGCCCCAGCATTTT.

This chain links TRBV7-9 with TRBJ2-2; no clear D gene. Germline CDR1 SEHNR, CDR2 FQNEAQ (reference sequence). The CDR3 has 14 amino acids. Trimming removed 1 base from V and 1 base from J, with 4 bases in between. This chain's CDR3 is CASSLELNTGELFF. The CDR3 DNA reads TGTGCCAGCAGCTTAGAACTGAACACCGGGGAGCTGTTTTTT.

This clone showed up just a few times. The chain carries TRBV5-1 and TRBJ2-7, with 9 nucleotides matching TRBD2. The trim removed 3 bases at V and 7 bases at J, leaving 11 bases unmatched. The CDR3 length is 15 residues. Per the germline V gene, CDR1 is SGHRS and CDR2 is YFSETQ. CDR3 nucleotide sequence: TGCGCCAGCAGCTCCTCTAGCGGGGCTTTGAGTGAGCAGTACTTC. This gives the protein CASSSSSGALSEQYF.

The chain is built from TRBV6-5 and TRBJ1-5; a weak D match, TRBD1 (6 bases). The CDR3 totals 15 residues. V dropped 0 bases and J dropped 3 bases, with 9 bases sitting between them. Per the germline V gene, CDR1 is MNHEY and CDR2 is SVGAGI. The CDR3: CASSYSTGNNQPQHF. For the CDR3, the DNA is TGTGCCAGCAGTTACTCGACAGGCAACAATCAGCCCCAGCATTTT.

The rearrangement links TRBV10-3 to TRBJ1-1; no firm D call. Germline loops: CDR1 ENHRY, CDR2 SYGVKD. Trimming took 3 bases from V and 5 from J, leaving 13 bases between them. The CDR3 sequence is 14 residues long. CDR3 sequence reads: CAISDGRSGTEAFF. CDR3 DNA: TGTGCCATCAGTGACGGCAGGTCTGGGACTGAAGCTTTCTTT.

By share of the sample, this clone is medium-sized. The chain carries TRBV2 and TRBJ2-3; TRBD2 matches at 11 bases. Germline CDR1 reads SNHLY; CDR2 reads FYNNEI. This CDR3 region has 17 residues. The V segment lost 7 bases and the J segment 2 bases; nucleotides outside the gene matches: 11. The CDR3 sequence: CASILDASGGYTDTQYF. The CDR3 DNA sequence: TGTGCCAGCATTCTAGACGCTAGCGGGGGGTACACAGATACGCAGTATTTT.